Shown below are 26 T cell receptor beta chains from a single sample sequenced in a study of cytomegalovirus exposure and HLA in healthy donors. Primers for the PCR totalled 60 Vbeta and 13 Jbeta. Generated by immunoSEQ multiplex PCR, the TCRdb table keeps only in-frame clones and is missing some. The table includes 200,000 to 250,000 clones, 85% detected once. Sequencing input: PBMCs. These receptors were obtained from a human donor in good health.

The V gene is TRBV27, the J gene TRBJ2-3, with D maybe TRBD1 (6 bases). From germline, CDR1 is MNHEY and CDR2 SMNVEV (reference sequence). This CDR3 is built from 16 residues. The ends were cut back, 5 bases at V and 4 bases at J, with 19 bases in the middle. CDR3 sequence reads: CASSSKDARQADTQYF. As DNA, the CDR3 is TGTGCCAGCAGTAGTAAGGACGCACGACAGGCAGATACGCAGTATTTT.

This clone was counted once. The rearrangement uses TRBV29-1 and TRBJ2-7, with TRBD2 matching 7 bases. The V gene end was trimmed by 3 bases and the J gene end by 0 bases; junction bases not matched to a gene: 2. The CDR3 sequence is 13 residues long. Germline values: CDR1 SQVTM, CDR2 ANQGSEA. CDR3 sequence (DNA): TGCAGCGTTGATCCGGGGGGCTCCTACGAGCAGTACTTC. Protein sequence: CSVDPGGSYEQYF.

V is TRBV11-1 and J is TRBJ2-1; perhaps TRBD1 as D (7 bases). The V gene's germline CDR1 is SGHAT and CDR2 FQDESV (reference sequence). This CDR3 is 16 amino acids long. V was pared by 5 bases and J by 8 bases, with 22 bases between. CDR3: CASSRRKTGRSHEQFF. The CDR3 DNA is TGTGCCAGCAGCAGGCGTAAGACAGGGAGGTCGCATGAGCAGTTCTTC.

The rearrangement joins TRBV27 to TRBJ2-7; 12 bases map to TRBD2. This CDR3 has 15 residues. V gave up 2 bases and J gave up 5 bases; unmatched junction bases: 4. In germline, CDR1 is MNHEY, CDR2 SMNVEV (reference sequence). CDR3 nucleotide sequence: TGTGCCAGCAGTTTACTAGCGGGAGGGGCCCACGAGCAGTACTTC. This sequence encodes CASSLLAGGAHEQYF.

The chain couples TRBV6-1 to TRBJ2-7; the match to TRBD2 covers 7 bases. CDR3 length equals 17 residues. J lost 2 bases, V lost 1 base, and 11 bases had no gene match. In germline, CDR1 is MNHNS, CDR2 SASEGT. This CDR3 is CASSEGAGPGLPYEQYF. The CDR3 bases are TGTGCCAGCAGTGAAGGGGCGGGACCGGGACTACCCTACGAGCAGTACTTC.

V and J are TRBV5-1 and TRBJ2-7, with 9 bases identical to TRBD1. Germline loops: CDR1 SGHRS, CDR2 YFSETQ. This CDR3 region has 14 residues. The V and J ends lost 1 base and 3 bases, in that order; junction bases with no gene match: 2. In DNA form, the CDR3 reads TGCGCCAGCAGCTTGTGGACAGGGGACTACGAGCAGTACTTC. The encoded protein is CASSLWTGDYEQYF. Combining the CDR3 with reference TRBV5-1 and TRBJ2-7 gives the whole variable domain KAGVTQTPRYLIKTRGQQVTLSCSPISGHRSVSWYQQTPGQGLQFLFEYFSETQRNKGNFPGRFSGRQFSNSRSEMNVSTLELGDSALYLCASSLWTGDYEQYFGPGTRLTVT.

The chain is built from TRBV28 and TRBJ1-2, with D perhaps TRBD1 (6 bases). The germline V gene has CDR1 MDHEN and CDR2 SYDVKM. The CDR3 contains 18 residues. V was shortened by 1 base and J by 0 bases, with 18 bases between the two germline ends. In nucleotides, the CDR3 is TGTGCCAGCAGTTTATTTTTCGGCAGGGGTTCATCTAACTATGGCTACACCTTC. Translation gives CASSLFFGRGSSNYGYTF.

V and J are TRBV5-4 and TRBJ2-7, with 7 bases identical to TRBD2. Trimming cost V 0 bases and J 2 bases; bases outside gene matches: 5. Germline V gives CDR1 SGHNT, CDR2 YYREEE (reference sequence). This CDR3 region has 15 residues. The chain's CDR3 is CASSLDQRGAYEQYF. The CDR3 coding sequence is TGTGCCAGCAGCTTGGACCAGCGGGGAGCCTACGAGCAGTACTTC.

The gene calls are TRBV7-9 and TRBJ1-4; possibly TRBD1 for D (6 bases). This CDR3 has 16 amino acids. CDR1 and CDR2 from the germline V gene are SEHNR and FQNEAQ (reference sequence). Trimming left V 4 bases short and J 4 bases short, with 16 bases between. CDR3 coding DNA: TGTGCCAGCAGCTCCGGAAGGGGGACATTTAATGAAAAACTGTTTTTT. This codes for CASSSGRGTFNEKLFF.

Only one count was recorded for this clone. The CDR3 DNA is TGTGCCAGTAGGTTGCGGGGGAACTATGGCTACACCTTC. Its protein product is CASRLRGNYGYTF. The V and J genes are TRBV19 and TRBJ1-2; a possible D gene is TRBD1 (5 bases). CDR1 is LNHDA, CDR2 SQIVND, per germline (reference sequence). The CDR3 totals 13 residues. Trimming pared 6 bases from V and 2 bases from J, leaving 10 bases between.

The rearrangement joins TRBV6-1 to TRBJ1-4, with D possibly being TRBD1 (6 bases). Germline-derived CDR1 and CDR2 are MNHNS and SASEGT. Trimming stripped 5 bases from V and 14 bases from J, with 15 bases between. The CDR3 has 12 amino acids. CDR3 DNA: TGTGCCAGCAGTCAAATGGGGGGGCGGCTGTTTTTT. It codes for CASSQMGGRLFF.

V and J are TRBV5-6 and TRBJ2-1; 7 bases are a match to TRBD1. This CDR3 has 12 amino acids. Per germline, CDR1 SGHDT and CDR2 YYEEEE. V gave up 4 bases and J gave up 12 bases; unmatched junction bases: 7. CDR3 nucleotides: TGTGCCAGCAGCCGCAGGGGGTTCGGGCAGTTCTTC. It encodes CASSRRGFGQFF.

The chain uses TRBV18 and TRBJ2-7, with a weak D call TRBD2 (5 bases). This CDR3 is 14 amino acids long. Germline-derived CDR1 and CDR2 are KGHSH and LQKENI. V gave up 5 bases and J gave up 0 bases, with 11 bases separating them. This CDR3 reads CASSASTASYEQYF. CDR3 DNA sequence: TGTGCCAGCTCAGCTAGCACGGCCTCCTACGAGCAGTACTTC.

This clone has a single count. V is TRBV18 and J is TRBJ1-2, with D tentatively TRBD1 (5 bases). V was shortened by 1 base and J by 0 bases, with 12 bases between the two germline ends. Germline V gene data show CDR1 as KGHSH and CDR2 as LQKENI. This CDR3 is built from 16 residues. The DNA for the CDR3 is TGTGCCAGCTCACCACTACAACAGACAGCTAACTATGGCTACACCTTC. It codes for CASSPLQQTANYGYTF.

For the CDR3, the DNA is TGCGCCAGCAGCTTCTCTACAGGGCTGGGGGAACTGTTTTTT. This codes for CASSFSTGLGELFF. The V gene is TRBV5-1, the J gene TRBJ1-4; D may be TRBD1 (6 bases). This CDR3 contains 14 residues. Between the trimmed V and J ends, which lost 2 bases and 12 bases, there was a span of 17 bases. Germline lookup yields CDR1 SGHRS and CDR2 YFSETQ.

The chain has TRBV5-6 and TRBJ1-2; 8 bases align to TRBD1. Germline V gene sequence: CDR1 SGHDT, CDR2 YYEEEE. The CDR3 contains 13 residues. Germline trimming cut 3 bases from V and 7 bases from J; bases unmatched to any gene: 5. CDR3 bases: TGTGCCAGCAGCTCCCAGGGGGCGGGTGGCTACACCTTC. This sequence encodes CASSSQGAGGYTF.

This clone was seen only a few times. This rearrangement joins TRBV4-3 to TRBJ1-2; D is undetermined. The CDR3 is 16 residues long. The germline gives CDR1 LGHNA, CDR2 YSLEER. Trimming cost V 1 base and J 0 bases, with 12 bases left between them. CDR3 DNA: TGCGCCAGCAGCCAAGGAGCGGGCAGTCCTAACTATGGCTACACCTTC. This translates into CASSQGAGSPNYGYTF.

V and J are TRBV5-1 and TRBJ2-5, with 9 bases matching TRBD1. The CDR3 totals 14 residues. Germline assignment: CDR1 SGHRS and CDR2 YFSETQ. Unmatched junction bases numbered 5, after V lost 3 bases and J lost 5 bases. This CDR3 reads CASSSGTGRETQYF. The CDR3 coding sequence is TGCGCCAGCAGCTCCGGGACAGGGAGGGAGACCCAGTACTTC. The complete variable domain, with remaining parts taken from reference TRBV5-1 and TRBJ2-5, reads KAGVTQTPRYLIKTRGQQVTLSCSPISGHRSVSWYQQTPGQGLQFLFEYFSETQRNKGNFPGRFSGRQFSNSRSEMNVSTLELGDSALYLCASSSGTGRETQYFGPGTRLLVL.

This clone was counted only a few times. The chain recombines TRBV7-9 with TRBJ2-7; D is ambiguous. CDR3 length: 14 residues. Germline lookup yields CDR1 SEHNR and CDR2 FQNEAQ (reference sequence). V gave up 6 bases and J gave up 9 bases, with 21 bases separating them. The CDR3 DNA reads TGTGCCAGCAGTTGGAATCGTGAGGCCCTGGGGCAGTACTTC. Translation gives CASSWNREALGQYF.

This chain connects TRBV5-4 to TRBJ2-2; unclear D gene. Germline V CDR1 and CDR2: SGHNT, YYREEE (reference sequence). V lost 0 bases and J 6 bases, leaving 12 bases between the germline ends. The CDR3 is made up of 15 amino acids. The CDR3 loop reads CASSLDLLAAGELFF. The CDR3 region has the DNA TGTGCCAGCAGCTTGGATCTCTTGGCGGCCGGGGAGCTGTTTTTT. Filled out from reference TRBV5-4 and TRBJ2-2, the complete variable domain reads ETGVTQSPTHLIKTRGQQVTLRCSSQSGHNTVSWYQQALGQGPQFIFQYYREEENGRGNFPPRFSGLQFPNYSSELNVNALELDDSALYLCASSLDLLAAGELFFGEGSRLTVL.

The count of this clone is one. The chain carries TRBV28 and TRBJ1-5, with TRBD1 matching over 7 bases. Germline V gives CDR1 MDHEN, CDR2 SYDVKM. The J segment lost 9 bases and the V segment lost 6 bases, leaving 8 bases of the junction unmatched. This CDR3 has 13 residues. This CDR3 is CASRQGGVRPQHF. DNA for the CDR3: TGTGCCAGCAGGCAGGGGGGAGTCAGGCCCCAGCATTTT.

This chain uses TRBV5-1 with TRBJ1-6; TRBD1 matches 7 bases. V lost 4 bases to trimming and J lost 5 bases; unmatched junction nucleotides: 6. CDR3 size: 15 residues. Germline V gene sequence: CDR1 SGHRS, CDR2 YFSETQ. CDR3 DNA sequence: TGCGCCAGCAGCATAGGGACAGCCAATAATTCACCCCTCCACTTT. It encodes CASSIGTANNSPLHF.

V is TRBV7-3 and J is TRBJ2-7; 10 nucleotides line up with TRBD2. Germline values: CDR1 SGHTA, CDR2 FQGTGA. The CDR3 contains 15 residues. J gave up 6 bases and V 6 bases, and 11 bases lay outside the gene matches. CDR3 DNA: TGTGCCAGCAGTCCGTCTAGCGGGAGTTTAGTCGAGCAGTACTTC. Its protein product is CASSPSSGSLVEQYF.

For the CDR3, the DNA is TGTGCCACCAGCAGACCCAATAAGGGAGGGTTTGGGGAGACCCAGTACTTC. Amino acids: CATSRPNKGGFGETQYF. This sequence joins TRBV15 and TRBJ2-5; 7 nucleotides align to TRBD2. Germline V gene lookup returns CDR1 LNHNV and CDR2 YYDKDF (reference sequence). The V gene end was trimmed by 2 bases and the J gene end by 5 bases; junction bases not matched to a gene: 14. The CDR3 has 17 amino acids.

The CDR3: CASSSPALAGPETYEQYF. As DNA, the CDR3 is TGTGCCAGCAGTTCACCCGCTTTAGCGGGACCCGAAACCTACGAGCAGTACTTC. The rearrangement links TRBV28 to TRBJ2-7; 8 bases are a match to TRBD2. Germline lookup yields CDR1 MDHEN and CDR2 SYDVKM. This CDR3 has 18 residues. The V gene end was trimmed by 4 bases and the J gene end by 2 bases; junction bases not matched to a gene: 16.

The chain couples TRBV28 to TRBJ1-2, with 7 bases that match TRBD1. Germline CDR1 reads MDHEN; CDR2 reads SYDVKM. Trimming cost V 6 bases and J 3 bases; bases outside gene matches: 10. This CDR3 has 15 amino acids. The CDR3 reads CASSNLGQRDYGYTF. In nucleotides, the CDR3 is TGTGCCAGCAGCAACCTGGGACAGCGGGACTATGGCTACACCTTC.